The 19 T cell receptor beta chains presented below share a single source sample, sequenced in a study of cytomegalovirus exposure and HLA in healthy donors. Primers: 60 Vbeta forward and 13 Jbeta reverse. Sequencing was performed with immunoSEQ multiplex PCR; in TCRdb, only in-frame clones are kept and a portion is missing. The sample has roughly 250,000 clones; 84% are singletons. Sequencing was done on a sample of PBMCs. These receptors all stem from a woman in her thirties or forties in good health and CMV-seropositive.

This chain joins TRBV4-3 and TRBJ2-7, with unresolved D. Germline CDR1 is LGHNA and CDR2 is YSLEER. Trimming left V 1 base short and J 2 bases short, with 15 bases between. The CDR3 extends over 16 amino acids. The CDR3 bases are TGCGCCAGCAGCCAAGGTCAGACTCTACTACCCTACGAGCAGTACTTC. As protein: CASSQGQTLLPYEQYF.

The V gene is TRBV7-9, the J gene TRBJ1-1, with D hard to call. The V end was cut by 1 base, the J end by 3 bases, with 6 bases between. The CDR3 is 13 amino acids. CDR1 is SEHNR and CDR2 is FQNEAQ in the germline V gene (reference sequence). CDR3 coding DNA: TGTGCCAGCAGCTTAGACGGTGACACTGAAGCTTTCTTT. This encodes CASSLDGDTEAFF.

This chain connects TRBV27 to TRBJ2-1; 12 nucleotides match TRBD2. The CDR3 runs to 15 residues. V gave up 4 bases and J gave up 9 bases; unmatched junction bases: 7. Germline V CDR1 and CDR2: MNHEY, SMNVEV (reference sequence). As DNA, the CDR3 is TGTGCCAGCAGTTCTCAGGGACTAGCGGGCTCTGAGCAGTTCTTC. Its translation: CASSSQGLAGSEQFF.

The V and J genes are TRBV19 and TRBJ2-7; D remains unclear. The CDR3 totals 12 residues. V was clipped by 3 bases and J by 3 bases, with 6 bases between them. Germline values: CDR1 LNHDA, CDR2 SQIVND (reference sequence). CDR3 DNA: TGTGCCAGTAGTATCATCGGCTACGAGCAGTACTTC. Translated: CASSIIGYEQYF.

V is TRBV6-5 and J is TRBJ2-2; D is possibly TRBD2 (5 bases). Germline CDR1 is MNHEY and CDR2 is SVGAGI. There are 13 residues in the CDR3. V shed 6 bases and J shed 5 bases, with 10 bases lying between them. The CDR3, as DNA: TGTGCCAGCAGGAGGGAGTCAACCGGGGAGCTGTTTTTT. Translated: CASRRESTGELFF.

The J gene is TRBJ2-1, the V gene TRBV7-9; 13 bases are a match to TRBD2. J gave up 8 bases and V 4 bases, and 5 bases lay outside the gene matches. Looked up from germline, CDR1 is SEHNR and CDR2 is FQNEAQ (reference sequence). The CDR3 length is 15 residues. The chain's CDR3 is CASSSRLAGGHEQFF. CDR3 DNA sequence: TGTGCCAGCAGCTCGAGACTAGCGGGAGGACATGAGCAGTTCTTC.

The rearrangement links TRBV19 to TRBJ2-1, with 7 bases that match TRBD2. The CDR3 is 13 amino acids. The V segment lost 1 base and the J segment 10 bases; nucleotides outside the gene matches: 4. In germline, CDR1 is LNHDA, CDR2 SQIVND (reference sequence). The CDR3 DNA reads as TGTGCCAGTAGTATAGCGGGAGCGGGGGAGCAGTTCTTC. The encoded protein is CASSIAGAGEQFF. The full variable domain, rest sourced from reference TRBV19 and TRBJ2-1, is DGGITQSPKYLFRKEGQNVTLSCEQNLNHDAMYWYRQDPGQGLRLIYYSQIVNDFQKGDIAEGYSVSREKKESFPLTVTSAQKNPTAFYLCASSIAGAGEQFFGPGTRLTVL.

The CDR3 DNA follows: TGTGCCAGCAGCCTAGGGACTAGCGGTGAAGGGGGGACCCAGTACTTC. As protein: CASSLGTSGEGGTQYF. The chain carries TRBV4-2 and TRBJ2-5; 11 bases align to TRBD2. The CDR3 length is 16 residues. CDR1 LGHNA and CDR2 YNFKEQ come from the germline V gene. V shed 4 bases and J 7 bases; nucleotides not matched to a gene: 11.

The J gene is TRBJ1-1, the V gene TRBV7-9; D unclear. Looked up from germline, CDR1 is SEHNR and CDR2 is FQNEAQ (reference sequence). V gave up 4 bases and J gave up 0 bases, with 6 bases separating them. CDR3 length: 13 amino acids. Here the CDR3 reads CASSSSMNTEAFF. The DNA for the CDR3 is TGTGCCAGCAGCTCTAGCATGAACACTGAAGCTTTCTTT.

The rearrangement joins TRBV18 to TRBJ1-4; 8 nucleotides agree with TRBD1. The CDR3 spans 13 residues. Germline-derived CDR1 and CDR2 are KGHSH and LQKENI. Germline trimming cut 6 bases from V and 8 bases from J; bases unmatched to any gene: 5. The CDR3 reads CASSPDRAEKLFF. CDR3 coding DNA: TGTGCCAGCTCCCCGGACAGGGCGGAAAAACTGTTTTTT.

The chain couples TRBV18 to TRBJ2-1; D possibly corresponds to TRBD2 (6 bases). The CDR3 sequence is 15 residues long. Germline values: CDR1 KGHSH, CDR2 LQKENI. V shed 3 bases and J shed 4 bases, with 13 bases lying between them. This CDR3 is CASSPRDSLYNEQFF. For the CDR3, the DNA is TGTGCCAGCTCACCGCGGGACTCCCTTTACAATGAGCAGTTCTTC.

The chain uses TRBV4-3 and TRBJ2-6, with 10 bases identical to TRBD2. J lost 2 bases, V lost 1 base, and 8 bases had no gene match. CDR1 and CDR2 from the germline V gene are LGHNA and YSLEER. CDR3 size: 19 residues. CDR3 protein: CASSQGTSGPEAGANVLTF. The CDR3 coding sequence is TGCGCCAGCAGCCAAGGGACTAGCGGACCTGAAGCTGGGGCCAACGTCCTGACTTTC.

V gene TRBV19 combines with J gene TRBJ1-5; D perhaps matches TRBD1 (5 bases). V was pared by 3 bases and J by 8 bases, with 14 bases between. The CDR3 has 14 residues. CDR1 is LNHDA, CDR2 SQIVND, per germline (reference sequence). The CDR3 DNA reads as TGTGCCAGTAGTATGATGGCGGGGCCGGAGCCCCAGCATTTT. This encodes CASSMMAGPEPQHF.

This clone came up once. The rearrangement uses TRBV19 and TRBJ2-7, with 8 bases fitting TRBD1. In germline, CDR1 is LNHDA, CDR2 SQIVND (reference sequence). J lost 6 bases, V lost 0 bases, and 4 bases had no gene match. The CDR3 extends over 14 amino acids. CDR3 bases: TGTGCCAGTAGTATAGAGGACAGGGCTGGCGAGCAGTACTTC. It yields the protein CASSIEDRAGEQYF.

The rearrangement joins TRBV10-3 to TRBJ1-5; D unresolved. This CDR3 is 14 amino acids long. Trimming cost V 2 bases and J 4 bases, with 9 bases left between them. Germline V gene data show CDR1 as ENHRY and CDR2 as SYGVKD. CDR3 coding DNA: TGTGCCATCAGTGAGGGAGGGAGTAATCAGCCCCAGCATTTT. This encodes CAISEGGSNQPQHF.

This chain connects TRBV19 to TRBJ1-2; D is uncertain. V gave up 1 base and J gave up 7 bases, with 10 bases separating them. This CDR3 has 13 residues. CDR1 is LNHDA, CDR2 SQIVND, per germline (reference sequence). CDR3 DNA: TGTGCCAGTAGTATAGGGGCGGGATCTGGCTACACCTTC. This codes for CASSIGAGSGYTF. The complete variable domain, with remaining parts taken from reference TRBV19 and TRBJ1-2, reads DGGITQSPKYLFRKEGQNVTLSCEQNLNHDAMYWYRQDPGQGLRLIYYSQIVNDFQKGDIAEGYSVSREKKESFPLTVTSAQKNPTAFYLCASSIGAGSGYTFGSGTRLTVV.

The chain recombines TRBV19 with TRBJ2-7; 7 bases fit TRBD1. The junction had 5 bases not matched to a gene; V was cut back by 1 base and J by 5 bases. This CDR3 spans 14 amino acids. Germline CDR1 reads LNHDA; CDR2 reads SQIVND (reference sequence). This chain's CDR3 is CASSIGQGINEQYF. Written as DNA, the CDR3 is TGTGCCAGTAGTATAGGACAGGGAATCAACGAGCAGTACTTC.

The rearrangement joins TRBV7-9 to TRBJ2-3; tentative D call: TRBD1 (5 bases). The CDR3 covers 15 residues. V was clipped by 4 bases and J by 1 base, with 12 bases between them. Looked up from germline, CDR1 is SEHNR and CDR2 is FQNEAQ (reference sequence). CDR3: CASSSRQPGTDTQYF. In DNA form, the CDR3 reads TGTGCCAGCAGCTCCCGACAGCCGGGCACAGATACGCAGTATTTT. Using reference TRBV7-9 and TRBJ2-3 for the parts outside the CDR3, the full variable domain is DTGVSQNPRHKITKRGQNVTFRCDPISEHNRLYWYRQTLGQGPEFLTYFQNEAQLEKSRLLSDRFSAERPKGSFSTLEIQRTEQGDSAMYLCASSSRQPGTDTQYFGPGTRLTVL.

The chain employs TRBV6-1 and TRBJ1-5; D is perhaps TRBD1 (5 bases). This CDR3 has 14 amino acids. The V end was cut by 11 bases, the J end by 2 bases, with 16 bases between. Germline loops: CDR1 MNHNS, CDR2 SASEGT. The CDR3 DNA follows: TGTGCCGTTAAGCGGGGCGAGGGCAATCAGCCCCAGCATTTT. This translates into CAVKRGEGNQPQHF.